This is a list of T cell receptor beta chains from one sample in a study of OX40 agonist ivuxolimab in advanced cancers. Clones were sequenced by immunoSEQ multiplex PCR, and TCRdb holds only the in-frame ones, with some missing. The table records some 15,000 clones, 80% of them present only once. This specimen consisted of CD4+ or CD8+ T cells sorted from blood, obtained in a trial of the OX40 agonist ivuxolimab. The receptor source for this set is an adult with an advanced solid tumor such as melanoma, head and neck, liver or kidney cancer. Both conserved end residues are part of each CDR3. The order of the fields is V gene, clone size, J gene, D gene, CDR3 protein, CDR3 DNA. A D gene is named only where the DNA matches it firmly. Clone size, where shown, is once, few, many, or a class for clones that have expanded.

V gene: TRBV7-8; clone size: -; J gene: TRBJ1-1; D gene: TRBD1; CDR3 protein: CASSLERGQGARTEAFF; CDR3 DNA: TGTGCCAGCAGCTTAGAAAGAGGACAGGGGGCAAGGACTGAAGCTTTCTTT
V gene: TRBV5-5; clone size: once; J gene: TRBJ2-5; D gene: TRBD2; CDR3 protein: CASSLLAGGFQETQYF; CDR3 DNA: TGTGCCAGCAGCCTACTAGCGGGAGGATTCCAAGAGACCCAGTACTTC
V gene: TRBV19; clone size: few; J gene: TRBJ2-2; D gene: -; CDR3 protein: CASSIASTGELFF; CDR3 DNA: TGTGCCAGTAGTATTGCTAGTACCGGGGAGCTGTTTTTT
V gene: TRBV9; clone size: few; J gene: TRBJ2-1; D gene: TRBD2; CDR3 protein: CASSVGEAGGPGEQFF; CDR3 DNA: TGTGCCAGCAGCGTAGGTGAGGCGGGAGGGCCGGGAGAGCAGTTCTTC
V gene: TRBV5-6; clone size: -; J gene: TRBJ1-5; D gene: -; CDR3 protein: CASSSWGNSNQPQHF; CDR3 DNA: TGTGCCAGCAGCTCTTGGGGCAATAGCAATCAGCCCCAGCATTTT
V gene: TRBV9; clone size: few; J gene: TRBJ2-2; D gene: -; CDR3 protein: CASSALDPLSGELFF; CDR3 DNA: TGTGCCAGCAGCGCACTCGACCCCCTTAGCGGGGAGCTGTTTTTT
V gene: TRBV1; clone size: -; J gene: TRBJ2-1; D gene: -; CDR3 protein: CTSSQDRRNEQFF; CDR3 DNA: TGCACCAGCAGCCAAGATAGGAGGAATGAGCAGTTCTTC
V gene: TRBV7-9; clone size: -; J gene: TRBJ2-5; D gene: -; CDR3 protein: CASVPGLRQETQYF; CDR3 DNA: TGTGCCAGCGTACCGGGACTGAGGCAAGAGACCCAGTACTTC
V gene: TRBV2; clone size: few; J gene: TRBJ2-7; D gene: -; CDR3 protein: CASSPGLSYEQYF; CDR3 DNA: TGTGCCAGCAGCCCCGGCCTCTCCTACGAGCAGTACTTC
V gene: TRBV7-6; clone size: -; J gene: TRBJ2-3; D gene: -; CDR3 protein: CASSMEASGSTDTQYF; CDR3 DNA: TGTGCCAGCAGCATGGAGGCAAGCGGTAGCACAGATACGCAGTATTTT
V gene: TRBV28; clone size: -; J gene: TRBJ2-7; D gene: -; CDR3 protein: CASSDGFATQYEQYF; CDR3 DNA: TGTGCCAGCAGCGATGGGTTCGCTACTCAATACGAGCAGTACTTC
V gene: TRBV10-3; clone size: -; J gene: TRBJ2-2; D gene: -; CDR3 protein: CAITDQGPNTGELFF; CDR3 DNA: TGTGCCATCACCGACCAGGGTCCGAACACCGGGGAGCTGTTTTTT
V gene: TRBV19; clone size: medium-sized; J gene: TRBJ2-2; D gene: -; CDR3 protein: CASSMSSAGELFF; CDR3 DNA: TGTGCCAGTAGTATGAGTTCGGCCGGGGAGCTGTTTTTT
V gene: TRBV15; clone size: -; J gene: TRBJ1-5; D gene: -; CDR3 protein: CATSLSGTLNQPQHF; CDR3 DNA: TGTGCCACCAGCTTATCCGGGACACTTAATCAGCCCCAGCATTTT
V gene: TRBV9; clone size: -; J gene: TRBJ2-7; D gene: TRBD1; CDR3 protein: CASSGPDRGSYEQYF; CDR3 DNA: TGTGCCAGCAGCGGACCAGACAGGGGCTCCTACGAGCAGTACTTC
V gene: TRBV6-6; clone size: -; J gene: TRBJ2-7; D gene: TRBD2; CDR3 protein: CASSLLGGSLRDEQYF; CDR3 DNA: TGTGCCAGCAGTCTATTGGGGGGGTCCCTTAGGGACGAGCAGTACTTC
V gene: TRBV4-1; clone size: once; J gene: TRBJ1-5; D gene: TRBD1; CDR3 protein: CASSQVDRYNQPQHF; CDR3 DNA: TGCGCCAGCAGCCAGGTGGACAGGTATAATCAGCCCCAGCATTTT
V gene: TRBV6-1; clone size: -; J gene: TRBJ2-3; D gene: -; CDR3 protein: CASSELPGLVTDTQYF; CDR3 DNA: TGTGCCAGCAGTGAACTTCCGGGACTGGTAACAGATACGCAGTATTTT
V gene: TRBV5-6; clone size: few; J gene: TRBJ2-1; D gene: TRBD2; CDR3 protein: CASSLDRTSARNEQFF; CDR3 DNA: TGTGCCAGCAGCTTAGACCGGACTAGCGCCAGAAATGAGCAGTTCTTC
V gene: TRBV19; clone size: few; J gene: TRBJ1-5; D gene: -; CDR3 protein: CASSTGTSGPQHF; CDR3 DNA: TGTGCCAGTAGTACCGGGACCTCGGGGCCCCAGCATTTT
V gene: TRBV29-1; clone size: medium-sized; J gene: TRBJ1-2; D gene: -; CDR3 protein: CSARPILRGGYGYTF; CDR3 DNA: TGCAGCGCCCGCCCCATATTGAGGGGCGGCTATGGCTACACCTTC
V gene: TRBV5-6; clone size: -; J gene: TRBJ1-1; D gene: -; CDR3 protein: CASSLFPREAFF; CDR3 DNA: TGTGCCAGCAGCTTGTTTCCACGTGAAGCTTTCTTT
V gene: TRBV7-6; clone size: -; J gene: TRBJ1-3; D gene: TRBD1; CDR3 protein: CASSGGQGTGNTIYF; CDR3 DNA: TGTGCCAGCAGCGGGGGACAGGGAACTGGAAACACCATATATTTT
V gene: TRBV9; clone size: -; J gene: TRBJ2-7; D gene: -; CDR3 protein: CASSVGGQAYEQYF; CDR3 DNA: TGTGCCAGCAGCGTAGGAGGGCAAGCCTACGAGCAGTACTTC
V gene: TRBV2; clone size: -; J gene: TRBJ2-7; D gene: -; CDR3 protein: CASKDAGLEQYF; CDR3 DNA: TGTGCCAGCAAGGACGCAGGGCTCGAGCAGTACTTC
V gene: TRBV2; clone size: -; J gene: TRBJ1-2; D gene: TRBD1; CDR3 protein: CASSEHRGLVYGYTF; CDR3 DNA: TGTGCCAGCAGTGAACACAGGGGGCTTGTTTATGGCTACACCTTC
V gene: TRBV25-1; clone size: -; J gene: TRBJ2-5; D gene: -; CDR3 protein: CASSDPQGQETQYF; CDR3 DNA: TGTGCCAGCAGTGACCCACAGGGCCAAGAGACCCAGTACTTC
V gene: TRBV27; clone size: -; J gene: TRBJ2-2; D gene: -; CDR3 protein: CASSSRPSGFTGELFF; CDR3 DNA: TGTGCCAGCAGTTCGAGACCCTCAGGGTTCACCGGGGAGCTGTTTTTT
V gene: TRBV5-4; clone size: -; J gene: TRBJ2-2; D gene: -; CDR3 protein: CASSLASSNTGELFF; CDR3 DNA: TGTGCCAGCAGCTTGGCCAGCTCGAACACCGGGGAGCTGTTTTTT
V gene: TRBV15; clone size: -; J gene: TRBJ2-2; D gene: TRBD1; CDR3 protein: CATSPTGATGELFF; CDR3 DNA: TGTGCCACCAGTCCGACAGGGGCCACCGGGGAGCTGTTTTTT
V gene: TRBV15; clone size: -; J gene: TRBJ2-7; D gene: -; CDR3 protein: CATSRDQAGGNEQYF; CDR3 DNA: TGTGCCACCAGCAGAGATCAAGCAGGGGGGAACGAGCAGTACTTC
V gene: TRBV2; clone size: -; J gene: TRBJ2-5; D gene: TRBD2; CDR3 protein: CASRFSGGSQETQYF; CDR3 DNA: TGTGCCAGCAGGTTTAGCGGGGGAAGCCAAGAGACCCAGTACTTC
V gene: TRBV25-1; clone size: -; J gene: TRBJ1-1; D gene: -; CDR3 protein: CASSLLGNTEAFF; CDR3 DNA: TGTGCCAGCAGTCTACTAGGGAACACTGAAGCTTTCTTT
V gene: TRBV2; clone size: -; J gene: TRBJ2-3; D gene: -; CDR3 protein: CASDGSGNTQYF; CDR3 DNA: TGTGCCAGTGATGGATCGGGGAATACGCAGTATTTT
V gene: TRBV11-2; clone size: -; J gene: TRBJ2-1; D gene: TRBD2; CDR3 protein: CASSPGTSGLGLRNEQFF; CDR3 DNA: TGTGCCAGCAGCCCGGGGACTAGCGGGCTAGGCCTGAGGAATGAGCAGTTCTTC
V gene: TRBV12-1; clone size: -; J gene: TRBJ1-2; D gene: -; CDR3 protein: CASSFVPVIGYTF; CDR3 DNA: TGTGCCAGCAGCTTTGTGCCGGTTATCGGCTACACCTTC
V gene: TRBV7-6; clone size: -; J gene: TRBJ2-1; D gene: TRBD2; CDR3 protein: CASSLGLADEQFF; CDR3 DNA: TGTGCCAGCAGCTTAGGACTAGCGGATGAGCAGTTCTTC
V gene: TRBV7-6; clone size: -; J gene: TRBJ2-1; D gene: -; CDR3 protein: CASSLGHRMGNEQFF; CDR3 DNA: TGTGCCAGCAGCCTGGGCCACCGAATGGGCAATGAGCAGTTCTTC
V gene: TRBV5-1; clone size: -; J gene: TRBJ2-4; D gene: -; CDR3 protein: CASSLAYGIDKNIQYF; CDR3 DNA: TGCGCCAGCAGCTTGGCCTATGGAATCGACAAAAACATTCAGTACTTC
V gene: TRBV13; clone size: once; J gene: TRBJ2-1; D gene: TRBD2; CDR3 protein: CASSLGPSGNEQFF; CDR3 DNA: TGTGCCAGCAGCTTAGGCCCTAGCGGGAATGAGCAGTTCTTC
V gene: TRBV6-1; clone size: -; J gene: TRBJ1-5; D gene: -; CDR3 protein: CASSVVRGSNQPQHF; CDR3 DNA: TGTGCCAGCAGTGTGGTCAGGGGAAGCAATCAGCCCCAGCATTTT
V gene: TRBV27; clone size: -; J gene: TRBJ2-1; D gene: -; CDR3 protein: CASSLLDNPNEQFF; CDR3 DNA: TGTGCCAGCAGTTTATTAGACAATCCCAATGAGCAGTTCTTC
V gene: TRBV4-2; clone size: -; J gene: TRBJ2-7; D gene: -; CDR3 protein: CASSQGRAYEQYF; CDR3 DNA: TGTGCCAGCAGCCAAGGGAGGGCCTACGAGCAGTACTTC
V gene: TRBV5-4; clone size: -; J gene: TRBJ2-7; D gene: TRBD1; CDR3 protein: CASSLGGTAPYEQYF; CDR3 DNA: TGTGCCAGCAGCTTGGGTGGGACAGCCCCCTACGAGCAGTACTTC
V gene: TRBV11-2; clone size: once; J gene: TRBJ1-5; D gene: -; CDR3 protein: CASSLGRGGNQPQHF; CDR3 DNA: TGTGCCAGCAGCTTAGGAAGGGGAGGGAATCAGCCCCAGCATTTT
V gene: TRBV13; clone size: -; J gene: TRBJ1-4; D gene: -; CDR3 protein: CASSFRKKATNEKLFF; CDR3 DNA: TGTGCCAGCAGCTTCAGGAAGAAAGCAACTAATGAAAAACTGTTTTTT
V gene: TRBV9; clone size: -; J gene: TRBJ2-3; D gene: TRBD2; CDR3 protein: CASSVELASTDTQYF; CDR3 DNA: TGTGCCAGCAGCGTAGAACTAGCGAGCACAGATACGCAGTATTTT
V gene: TRBV6-5; clone size: -; J gene: TRBJ2-3; D gene: TRBD2; CDR3 protein: CASSYSTAGLTDTQYF; CDR3 DNA: TGTGCCAGCAGTTACTCAACAGCGGGGTTGACAGATACGCAGTATTTT
V gene: TRBV19; clone size: medium-sized; J gene: TRBJ1-5; D gene: -; CDR3 protein: CASSWGLGNQPQHF; CDR3 DNA: TGTGCCAGTAGTTGGGGTCTTGGCAATCAGCCCCAGCATTTT
V gene: TRBV19; clone size: -; J gene: TRBJ1-2; D gene: -; CDR3 protein: CASSILPGSQGSNYGYTF; CDR3 DNA: TGTGCCAGTAGTATCCTCCCTGGAAGTCAGGGAAGTAACTATGGCTACACCTTC
V gene: TRBV11-1; clone size: few; J gene: TRBJ2-4; D gene: TRBD1; CDR3 protein: CASSWDRGFKNIQYF; CDR3 DNA: TGTGCCAGCAGCTGGGACAGGGGATTCAAAAACATTCAGTACTTC
V gene: TRBV28; clone size: -; J gene: TRBJ2-7; D gene: -; CDR3 protein: CASSSLLYTEGAYEQYF; CDR3 DNA: TGTGCCAGCAGTTCCTTACTTTACACCGAAGGGGCCTACGAGCAGTACTTC
V gene: TRBV6-1; clone size: -; J gene: TRBJ2-5; D gene: -; CDR3 protein: CASSEGSPAQETQYF; CDR3 DNA: TGTGCCAGCAGTGAAGGGTCCCCCGCCCAAGAGACCCAGTACTTC
V gene: TRBV6-5; clone size: -; J gene: TRBJ2-7; D gene: TRBD1; CDR3 protein: CASSYGTGANEQYF; CDR3 DNA: TGTGCCAGCAGTTACGGGACAGGGGCCAACGAGCAGTACTTC
V gene: TRBV19; clone size: -; J gene: TRBJ2-7; D gene: -; CDR3 protein: CASSAGISYEQYF; CDR3 DNA: TGTGCCAGTAGTGCGGGTATCTCCTACGAGCAGTACTTC
V gene: TRBV13; clone size: -; J gene: TRBJ2-5; D gene: -; CDR3 protein: CASSSTGQELILETQYF; CDR3 DNA: TGTGCCAGCAGCTCAACGGGCCAGGAGCTTATACTAGAGACCCAGTACTTC
V gene: TRBV28; clone size: -; J gene: TRBJ1-1; D gene: TRBD1; CDR3 protein: CASSSTDRGPTEAFF; CDR3 DNA: TGTGCCAGCAGTTCCACCGACAGGGGGCCGACTGAAGCTTTCTTT